The rows below give T cell receptor beta chains drawn from one sample of a study of blood T cell repertoires in COVID-19. Clones were sequenced by immunoSEQ multiplex PCR, and TCRdb holds only the in-frame ones, with some missing. The data show 200,000 to 300,000 clones, with roughly 82% seen just once and 4.7% held by the top ten. The sequenced sample consisted of peripheral blood. The source of these receptors is a woman in her sixties or seventies with acute or convalescent COVID-19. Both conserved end residues are part of each CDR3. The D gene is left open where the match is weak. For some rows the clone size is stated as once, few or many, or as a class when expanded; others skip it.

clone size,V gene,D gene,J gene,CDR3 protein,CDR3 DNA
-,TRBV6-6,-,TRBJ1-1,CASSGGRNTEAFF,TGTGCCAGCAGTGGAGGGAGGAACACTGAAGCTTTCTTT
-,TRBV28,-,TRBJ1-3,CASSFFVTGNTIYF,TGTGCCAGCAGTTTTTTCGTTACTGGAAACACCATATATTTT
-,TRBV5-1,TRBD1,TRBJ1-4,CASTRQGVGEKLFF,TGCGCCAGCACCCGACAGGGGGTTGGTGAAAAACTGTTTTTT
-,TRBV7-9,-,TRBJ1-6,CASSLAARAPNSPLHF,TGTGCCAGCAGCCTAGCAGCCAGGGCCCCTAATTCACCCCTCCACTTT
-,TRBV18,TRBD1,TRBJ1-1,CASSPMGQDTEAFF,TGTGCCAGCTCACCCATGGGACAGGACACTGAAGCTTTCTTT
few,TRBV11-2,TRBD1,TRBJ2-2,CASSLWSGGGMAGELFF,TGTGCCAGCAGCCTGTGGTCAGGGGGCGGAATGGCCGGGGAGCTGTTTTTT
-,TRBV4-3,-,TRBJ1-1,CASSQEPEGGLNTEAFF,TGCGCCAGCAGCCAAGAGCCCGAGGGAGGTTTGAACACTGAAGCTTTCTTT
once,TRBV10-3,TRBD1,TRBJ1-5,CATTNGQGNQPQHF,TGTGCCACTACGAACGGACAGGGGAATCAGCCCCAGCATTTT
-,TRBV3-1/TRBV3-2,TRBD2,TRBJ2-1,CASSFVRLAGGTDEQFF,TGTGCCAGCAGCTTTGTCCGACTAGCGGGGGGTACGGATGAGCAGTTCTTC
-,TRBV29-1,-,TRBJ1-2,CSVETGFNYGYTF,TGCAGCGTTGAGACAGGTTTTAACTATGGCTACACCTTC
-,TRBV18,-,TRBJ1-4,CASSPQSEPMSLFF,TGTGCCAGCTCACCACAGTCAGAACCAATGTCACTGTTTTTT
-,TRBV6-5,-,TRBJ1-1,CASTIAGIGAFF,TGTGCCAGCACCATAGCAGGGATCGGAGCTTTCTTT
few,TRBV5-4,-,TRBJ1-1,CASSLAAAENTEAFF,TGTGCCAGCAGCTTGGCCGCTGCAGAGAACACTGAAGCTTTCTTT
-,TRBV28,-,TRBJ1-5,CASSFLVAYSNQPQHF,TGTGCCAGCAGTTTTCTTGTCGCGTATAGCAATCAGCCCCAGCATTTT
-,TRBV19,-,TRBJ2-1,CASSVLKVGVEQFF,TGTGCCAGTAGTGTACTAAAGGTCGGGGTAGAGCAGTTCTTC
few,TRBV19,-,TRBJ1-6,CASSPVEGARNSPLHF,TGTGCCAGTAGTCCTGTGGAGGGTGCCCGGAATTCACCCCTCCACTTT
-,TRBV6-2/TRBV6-3,-,TRBJ1-5,CASSYPGGGNQPQHF,TGTGCCAGCAGTTACCCGGGGGGCGGCAATCAGCCCCAGCATTTT
once,TRBV5-1,-,TRBJ1-1,CASSLEAGGDTEAFF,TGCGCCAGCAGCTTGGAGGCTGGGGGGGACACTGAAGCTTTCTTT
-,TRBV4-1,TRBD1,TRBJ1-5,CASSQAGQGAGQPQHF,TGCGCCAGCAGCCAAGCAGGACAGGGGGCTGGTCAGCCCCAGCATTTT
-,TRBV6-2/TRBV6-3,-,TRBJ1-1,CASSYGRAEAFF,TGTGCCAGCAGTTACGGTCGTGCGGAAGCTTTCTTT
-,TRBV6-2/TRBV6-3,-,TRBJ1-1,CASSLRVNTEAFF,TGTGCCAGCAGCCTCAGGGTGAACACTGAAGCTTTCTTT
-,TRBV20-1,-,TRBJ1-2,CSASAGSGYGYTF,TGCAGTGCTAGTGCGGGGTCCGGCTATGGCTACACCTTC
-,TRBV10-3,TRBD1,TRBJ1-2,CAISVGTDIPGLDGYTF,TGTGCCATCAGTGTCGGGACAGACATTCCAGGGTTGGATGGCTACACCTTC
-,TRBV5-1,TRBD1,TRBJ1-1,CASSPRQGGTEAFF,TGCGCCAGCAGTCCCAGACAGGGGGGCACTGAAGCTTTCTTT
-,TRBV4-1,TRBD1,TRBJ1-2,CASSLGTGAGGYTF,TGCGCCAGCAGCCTAGGGACAGGGGCAGGTGGCTACACCTTC
-,TRBV3-1/TRBV3-2,-,TRBJ2-5,CASSQEGGGARTQYF,TGTGCCAGCAGCCAAGAGGGGGGGGGCGCCAGGACCCAGTACTTC
few,TRBV9,-,TRBJ2-2,CASSVPGRGTGELFF,TGTGCCAGCAGCGTACCAGGGCGTGGGACCGGGGAGCTGTTTTTT
-,TRBV6-5,-,TRBJ1-2,CASSYSSTGTNYGYTF,TGTGCCAGCAGTTACTCATCCACAGGGACAAACTATGGCTACACCTTC
-,TRBV5-1,-,TRBJ2-6,CASSLGRSSGANVLTF,TGCGCCAGCAGCTTGGGTAGATCCTCTGGGGCCAACGTCCTGACTTTC
-,TRBV6-5,-,TRBJ1-4,CASSLGQFNEKLFF,TGTGCCAGCAGCCTCGGACAGTTCAATGAAAAACTGTTTTTT
-,TRBV15,-,TRBJ2-7,CATSRKDSGYEQYF,TGTGCCACCAGCAGAAAAGACAGTGGCTACGAGCAGTACTTC
-,TRBV11-2,-,TRBJ1-5,CASSSIQGGGNQPQHF,TGTGCCAGCAGCTCAATACAGGGTGGTGGCAATCAGCCCCAGCATTTT
once,TRBV3-1/TRBV3-2,-,TRBJ1-1,CASSQAGNTEAFF,TGTGCCAGCAGCCAAGCAGGGAATACTGAAGCTTTCTTT